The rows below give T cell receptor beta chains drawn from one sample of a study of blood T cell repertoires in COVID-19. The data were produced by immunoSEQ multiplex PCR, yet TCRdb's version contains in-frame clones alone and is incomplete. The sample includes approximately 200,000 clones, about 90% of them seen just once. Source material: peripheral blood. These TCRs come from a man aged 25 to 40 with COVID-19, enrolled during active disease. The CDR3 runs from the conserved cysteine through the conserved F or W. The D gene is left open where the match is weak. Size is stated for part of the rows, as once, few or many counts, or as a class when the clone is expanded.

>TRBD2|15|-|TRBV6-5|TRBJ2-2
TGTGCCAGCAGTTTCCTAGCGGGGCGACACGGGGAGCTGTTTTTT
CASSFLAGRHGELFF
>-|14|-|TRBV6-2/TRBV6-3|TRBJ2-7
TGTGCCAGCAGTTACTCAACCGGGGCCTACGAGCAGTACTTC
CASSYSTGAYEQYF
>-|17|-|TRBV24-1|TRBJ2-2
TGTGCCACACAGGACCTAACGGTTGGTCGGAACACCGGGGAGCTGTTTTTT
CATQDLTVGRNTGELFF
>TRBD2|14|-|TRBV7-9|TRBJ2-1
TGTGCCAGCAGCTGGGGACTAGCGGGAGGGCTAGGTTTCTTC
CASSWGLAGGLGFF
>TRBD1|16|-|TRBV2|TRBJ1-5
TGTGCCAGCGGGCGATCGACAGGGATGGGCAATCAGCCCCAGCATTTT
CASGRSTGMGNQPQHF
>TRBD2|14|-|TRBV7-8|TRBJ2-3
TGTGCCAGCAGCACCGGGACTACCGTGGGGGCGCAGTATTTT
CASSTGTTVGAQYF
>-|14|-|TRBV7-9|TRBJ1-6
TGTGCCAGCAGCTTAGACAGCTATAATTCACCCCTCCACTTT
CASSLDSYNSPLHF
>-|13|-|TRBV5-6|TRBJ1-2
TGTGCCAGCAGCTATGACAGAGTGTACGGCTACACCTTC
CASSYDRVYGYTF
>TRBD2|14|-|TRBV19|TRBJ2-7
TGTGCCAGTTCTCAACCCGGGGGGACCTACGAGCAGTACTTC
CASSQPGGTYEQYF
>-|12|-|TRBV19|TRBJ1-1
TGTGCCAGTAGTCCCAGGTACACTGAAGCTTTCTTT
CASSPRYTEAFF
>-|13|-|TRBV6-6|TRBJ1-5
TGTGCCAGCATTTACGGAGTCAATCAGCCCCAGCATTTT
CASIYGVNQPQHF
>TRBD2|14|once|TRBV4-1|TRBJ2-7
TGCGCCCGCAGCCGGGGAGGGGTGGAGGGGGAGCAGTACTTC
CARSRGGVEGEQYF
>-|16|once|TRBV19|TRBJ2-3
TGTGCCAGTAGTATCGCGGTAGCGGTTAGCACAGATACGCAGTATTTT
CASSIAVAVSTDTQYF
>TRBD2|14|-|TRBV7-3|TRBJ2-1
TGTGCCAGCAGACTAAACCCGACTAGCGGGGAGCAGTTCTTC
CASRLNPTSGEQFF
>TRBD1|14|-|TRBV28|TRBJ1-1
TGTGCCAGCAGTTCGGGACAGGGAGATACTGAAGCTTTCTTT
CASSSGQGDTEAFF
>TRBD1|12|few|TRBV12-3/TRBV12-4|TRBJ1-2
TGTGCCAGCAGGACAGGGGGCATTGGCTACACCTTC
CASRTGGIGYTF
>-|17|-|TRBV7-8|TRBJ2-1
TGTGCCAGCAGCCTATCGGGATCCTTAGGCCTAAACAATGAGCAGTTCTTC
CASSLSGSLGLNNEQFF
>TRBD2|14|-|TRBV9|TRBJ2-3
TGTGCCAGTGGGACTAGCGGTAGCACAGATACGCAGTATTTT
CASGTSGSTDTQYF
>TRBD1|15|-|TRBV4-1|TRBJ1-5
TGCGCCAGCAGCCACCCTGACAGGGAGGATCAGCCCCAGCATTTT
CASSHPDREDQPQHF
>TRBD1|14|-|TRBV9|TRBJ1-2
TGTGCCAGCAGCGCCGGAGGACAGGGGAATGGCTACACCTTC
CASSAGGQGNGYTF
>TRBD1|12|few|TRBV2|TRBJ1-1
TGTGCCAGCAGTGCAGGGGGCACTGAAGCTTTCTTT
CASSAGGTEAFF
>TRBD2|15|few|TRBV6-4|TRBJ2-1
TGTGCCAGCAGTGACTCCGCGGGAGGGCCGAATGAGCAGTTCTTC
CASSDSAGGPNEQFF
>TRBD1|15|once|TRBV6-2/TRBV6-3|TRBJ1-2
TGTGCCAGCAGCAACCAGGACAGGGAACAATATGGCTACACCTTC
CASSNQDREQYGYTF